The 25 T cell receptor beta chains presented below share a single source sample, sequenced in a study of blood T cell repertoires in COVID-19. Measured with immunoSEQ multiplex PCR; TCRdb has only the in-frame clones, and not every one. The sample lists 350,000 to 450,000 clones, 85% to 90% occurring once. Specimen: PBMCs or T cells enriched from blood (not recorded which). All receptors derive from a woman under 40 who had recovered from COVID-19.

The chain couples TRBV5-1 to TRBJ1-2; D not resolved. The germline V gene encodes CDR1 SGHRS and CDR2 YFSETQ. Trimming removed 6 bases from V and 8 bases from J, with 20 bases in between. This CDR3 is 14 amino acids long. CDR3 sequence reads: CASNQDAGYGGYTF. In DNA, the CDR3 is TGCGCCAGCAACCAGGACGCGGGATATGGAGGCTACACCTTC.

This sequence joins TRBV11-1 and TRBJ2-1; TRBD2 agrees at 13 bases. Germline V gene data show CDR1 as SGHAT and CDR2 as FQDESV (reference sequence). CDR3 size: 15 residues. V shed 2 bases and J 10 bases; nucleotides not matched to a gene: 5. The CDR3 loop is CASSLLGLAGDEQFF. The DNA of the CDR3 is TGTGCCAGCAGCTTACTCGGACTAGCGGGAGACGAGCAGTTCTTC.

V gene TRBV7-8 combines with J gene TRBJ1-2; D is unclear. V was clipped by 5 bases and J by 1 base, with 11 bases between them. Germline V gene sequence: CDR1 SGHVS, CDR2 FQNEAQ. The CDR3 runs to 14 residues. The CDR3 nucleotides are TGTGCCAGCAGCCCTCGACTGTTTAACTATGGCTACACCTTC. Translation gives CASSPRLFNYGYTF.

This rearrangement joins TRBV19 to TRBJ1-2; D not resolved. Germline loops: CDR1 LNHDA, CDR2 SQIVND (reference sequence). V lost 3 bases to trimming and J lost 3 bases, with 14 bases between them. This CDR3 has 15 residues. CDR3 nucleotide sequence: TGTGCCAGTAGTATCCCCGCGAGAGAGTACTATGGCTACACCTTC. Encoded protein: CASSIPAREYYGYTF. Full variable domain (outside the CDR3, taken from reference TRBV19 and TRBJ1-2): DGGITQSPKYLFRKEGQNVTLSCEQNLNHDAMYWYRQDPGQGLRLIYYSQIVNDFQKGDIAEGYSVSREKKESFPLTVTSAQKNPTAFYLCASSIPAREYYGYTFGSGTRLTVV.

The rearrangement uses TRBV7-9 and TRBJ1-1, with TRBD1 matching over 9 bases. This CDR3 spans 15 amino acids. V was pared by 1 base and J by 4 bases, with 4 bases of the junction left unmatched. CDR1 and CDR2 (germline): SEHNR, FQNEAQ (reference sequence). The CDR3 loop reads CASSLGNRGLTEAFF. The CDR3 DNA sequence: TGTGCCAGCAGCTTAGGGAACAGGGGGCTCACTGAAGCTTTCTTT.

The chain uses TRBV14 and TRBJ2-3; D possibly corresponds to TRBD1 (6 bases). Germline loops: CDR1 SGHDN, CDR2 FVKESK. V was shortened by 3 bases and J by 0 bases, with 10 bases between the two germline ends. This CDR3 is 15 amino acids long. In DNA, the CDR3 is TGTGCCAGCAGCCATGGACAGACCAGCACAGATACGCAGTATTTT. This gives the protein CASSHGQTSTDTQYF.

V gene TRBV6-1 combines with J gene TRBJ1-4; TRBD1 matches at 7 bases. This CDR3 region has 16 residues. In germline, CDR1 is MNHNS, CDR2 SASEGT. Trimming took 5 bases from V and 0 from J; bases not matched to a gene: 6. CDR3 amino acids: CASSQGGGATNEKLFF. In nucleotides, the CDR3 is TGTGCCAGCAGTCAAGGGGGCGGGGCAACTAATGAAAAACTGTTTTTT.

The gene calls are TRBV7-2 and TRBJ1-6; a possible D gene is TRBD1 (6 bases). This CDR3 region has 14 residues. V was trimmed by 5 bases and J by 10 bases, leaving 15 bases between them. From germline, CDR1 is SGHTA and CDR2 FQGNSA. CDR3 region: CASSERQVSSPLHF. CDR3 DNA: TGTGCCAGCAGCGAGCGACAGGTTAGCTCACCCCTCCACTTT.

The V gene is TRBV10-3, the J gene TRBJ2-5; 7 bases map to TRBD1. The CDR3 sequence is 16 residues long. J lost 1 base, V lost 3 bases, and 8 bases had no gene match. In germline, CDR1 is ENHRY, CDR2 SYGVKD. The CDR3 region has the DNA TGTGCCATCAGTGATTCCGGGACAGAGGTCCAAGAGACCCAGTACTTC. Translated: CAISDSGTEVQETQYF.

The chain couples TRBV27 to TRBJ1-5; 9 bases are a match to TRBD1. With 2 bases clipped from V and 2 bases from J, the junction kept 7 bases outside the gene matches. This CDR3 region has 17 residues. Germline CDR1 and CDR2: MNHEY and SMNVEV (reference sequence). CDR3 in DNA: TGTGCCAGCAGTTTAGGTGACAGGGGGGACGGCAATCAGCCCCAGCATTTT. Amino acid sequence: CASSLGDRGDGNQPQHF.

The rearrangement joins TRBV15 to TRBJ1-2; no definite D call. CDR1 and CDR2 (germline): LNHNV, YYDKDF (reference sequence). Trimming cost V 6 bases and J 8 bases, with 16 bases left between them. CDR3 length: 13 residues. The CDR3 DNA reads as TGTGCCACCAGATACGGTGTCCGAGGGGGCTACACCTTC. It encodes CATRYGVRGGYTF.

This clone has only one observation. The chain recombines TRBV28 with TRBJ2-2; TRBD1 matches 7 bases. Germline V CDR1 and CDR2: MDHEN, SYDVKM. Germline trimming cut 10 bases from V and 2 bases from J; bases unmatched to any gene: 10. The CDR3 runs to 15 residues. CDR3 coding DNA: TGTGCCACCAGACCGACAGGGCTAAACACCGGGGAGCTGTTTTTT. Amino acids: CATRPTGLNTGELFF.

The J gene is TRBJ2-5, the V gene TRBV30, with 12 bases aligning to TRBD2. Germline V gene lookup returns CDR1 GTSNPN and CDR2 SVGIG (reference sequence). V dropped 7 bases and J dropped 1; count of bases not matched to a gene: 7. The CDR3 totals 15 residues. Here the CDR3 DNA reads TGTGCCTCTACTCTAGCGGGAGGGATCCAAGAGACCCAGTACTTC. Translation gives CASTLAGGIQETQYF.

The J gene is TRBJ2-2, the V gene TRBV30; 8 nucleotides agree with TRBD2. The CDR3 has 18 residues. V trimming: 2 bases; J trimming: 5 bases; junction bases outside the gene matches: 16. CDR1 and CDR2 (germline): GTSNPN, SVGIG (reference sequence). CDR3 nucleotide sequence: TGTGCCTGGAGTCCGGGGGGGCTAAAACCCCTTTGGACCGGGGAGCTGTTTTTT. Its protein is CAWSPGGLKPLWTGELFF.

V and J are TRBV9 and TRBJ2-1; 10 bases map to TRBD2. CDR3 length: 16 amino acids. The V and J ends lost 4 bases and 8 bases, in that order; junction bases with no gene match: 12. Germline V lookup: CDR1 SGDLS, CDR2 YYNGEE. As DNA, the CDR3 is TGTGCCAGCAGCATAAGAAGCGGGAGGGCCATCGATGAGCAGTTCTTC. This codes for CASSIRSGRAIDEQFF.

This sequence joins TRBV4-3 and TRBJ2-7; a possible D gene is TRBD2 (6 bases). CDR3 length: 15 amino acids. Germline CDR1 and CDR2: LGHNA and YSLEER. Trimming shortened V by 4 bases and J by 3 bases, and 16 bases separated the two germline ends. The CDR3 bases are TGCGCCAGCAGCCCATCGTTTGGGGGGATCTACGAGCAGTACTTC. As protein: CASSPSFGGIYEQYF.

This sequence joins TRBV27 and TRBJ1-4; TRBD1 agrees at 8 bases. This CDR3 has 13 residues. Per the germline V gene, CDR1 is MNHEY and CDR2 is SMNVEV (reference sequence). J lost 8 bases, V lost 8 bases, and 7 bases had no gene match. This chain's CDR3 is CASGNRGVEKLFF. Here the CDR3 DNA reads TGTGCCAGCGGAAACAGGGGGGTCGAAAAACTGTTTTTT.

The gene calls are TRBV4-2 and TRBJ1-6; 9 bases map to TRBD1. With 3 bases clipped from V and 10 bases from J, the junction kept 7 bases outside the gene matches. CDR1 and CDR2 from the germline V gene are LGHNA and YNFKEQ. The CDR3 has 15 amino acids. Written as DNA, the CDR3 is TGTGCCAGCAGCCAGGGACAGGGCAAGAAGTCACCCCTCCACTTT. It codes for CASSQGQGKKSPLHF.

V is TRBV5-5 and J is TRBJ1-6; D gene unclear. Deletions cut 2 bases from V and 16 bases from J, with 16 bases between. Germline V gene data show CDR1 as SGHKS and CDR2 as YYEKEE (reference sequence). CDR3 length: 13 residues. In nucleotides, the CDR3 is TGTGCCAGCAGCTTCGTTGAGTACGGTTCTCTCCACTTT. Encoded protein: CASSFVEYGSLHF. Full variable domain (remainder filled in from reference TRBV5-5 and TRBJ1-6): DAGVTQSPTHLIKTRGQQVTLRCSPISGHKSVSWYQQVLGQGPQFIFQYYEKEERGRGNFPDRFSARQFPNYSSELNVNALLLGDSALYLCASSFVEYGSLHFGNGTRLTVT.

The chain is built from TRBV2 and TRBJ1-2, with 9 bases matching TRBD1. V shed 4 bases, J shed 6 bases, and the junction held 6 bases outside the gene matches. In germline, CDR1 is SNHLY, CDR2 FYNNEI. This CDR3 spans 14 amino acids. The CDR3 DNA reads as TGTGCCAGCAGTGGTCAGACAGGGGGGGATGGCTACACCTTC. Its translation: CASSGQTGGDGYTF.

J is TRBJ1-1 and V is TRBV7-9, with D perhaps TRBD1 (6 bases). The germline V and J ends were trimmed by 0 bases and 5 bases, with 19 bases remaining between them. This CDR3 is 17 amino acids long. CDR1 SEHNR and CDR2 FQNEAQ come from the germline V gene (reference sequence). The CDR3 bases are TGTGCCAGCAGCTTAGCGACCCAAGGAACAGGGCGGACTGAAGCTTTCTTT. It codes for CASSLATQGTGRTEAFF.

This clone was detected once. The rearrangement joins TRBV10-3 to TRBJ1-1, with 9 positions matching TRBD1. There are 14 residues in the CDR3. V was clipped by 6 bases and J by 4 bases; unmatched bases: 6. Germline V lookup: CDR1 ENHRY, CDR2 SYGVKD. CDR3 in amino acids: CAIRTETGGTEAFF. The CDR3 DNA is TGTGCCATCAGGACAGAGACAGGGGGCACTGAAGCTTTCTTT.

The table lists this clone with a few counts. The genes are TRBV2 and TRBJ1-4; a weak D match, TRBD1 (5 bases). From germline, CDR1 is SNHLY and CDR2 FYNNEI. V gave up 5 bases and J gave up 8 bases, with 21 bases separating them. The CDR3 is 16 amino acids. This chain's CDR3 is CASSWDPSDGSEKLFF. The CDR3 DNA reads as TGTGCCAGCAGTTGGGACCCCTCGGACGGGAGCGAAAAACTGTTTTTT.

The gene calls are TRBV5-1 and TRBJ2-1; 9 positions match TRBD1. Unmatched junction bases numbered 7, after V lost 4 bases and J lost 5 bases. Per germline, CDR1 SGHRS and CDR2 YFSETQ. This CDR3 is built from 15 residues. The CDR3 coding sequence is TGCGCCAGCAGCCCGGGGACAGGGTGGGACAATGAGCAGTTCTTC. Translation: CASSPGTGWDNEQFF.

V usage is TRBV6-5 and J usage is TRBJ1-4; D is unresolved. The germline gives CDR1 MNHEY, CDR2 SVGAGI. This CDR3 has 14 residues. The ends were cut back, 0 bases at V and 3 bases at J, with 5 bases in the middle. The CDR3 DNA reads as TGTGCCAGCAGTTACTCGGGCTCTAATGAAAAACTGTTTTTT. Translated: CASSYSGSNEKLFF.